This is a list of T cell receptor beta chains from one sample in a study of T cell changes during pregnancy in multiple sclerosis. The protocol was immunoSEQ multiplex PCR, while the TCRdb copy is restricted to in-frame clones and leaves out a portion. This table has tens of thousands of clones, roughly 92% appearing once. The sample in question was peripheral blood, obtained in the second trimester of pregnancy. Receptors were obtained from a female donor with multiple sclerosis, enrolled in a pregnancy study. Each CDR3 is given with its conserved first and last residue. Fields, in order: CDR3 length, clone size, V gene, J gene, D gene, CDR3 protein, CDR3 DNA. The D gene is left open where the match is weak. Size is omitted from some rows. Given values are once, few, many or a class for expanded clones.

cdr3_length: 16
clone_size: -
v_call: TRBV19
j_call: TRBJ2-6
d_call: -
cdr3_aa: CASTPGTTSGANVLTF
cdr3_nt: TGTGCCAGTACTCCCGGGACAACATCTGGGGCCAACGTCCTGACTTTC

cdr3_length: 13
clone_size: -
v_call: TRBV18
j_call: TRBJ1-2
d_call: -
cdr3_aa: CASSPGAGESYTF
cdr3_nt: TGTGCCAGCTCACCAGGTGCGGGGGAAAGTTACACCTTC

cdr3_length: 15
clone_size: -
v_call: TRBV28
j_call: TRBJ1-4
d_call: -
cdr3_aa: CASSFDTGSNEKLFF
cdr3_nt: TGTGCCAGCAGTTTCGATACAGGGTCTAATGAAAAACTGTTTTTT

cdr3_length: 15
clone_size: -
v_call: TRBV13
j_call: TRBJ2-7
d_call: TRBD2
cdr3_aa: CASSSSGVLSYEQYF
cdr3_nt: TGTGCCAGCAGCTCAAGCGGGGTTCTCTCCTACGAGCAGTACTTC

cdr3_length: 16
clone_size: -
v_call: TRBV5-1
j_call: TRBJ1-3
d_call: -
cdr3_aa: CASSASGGMGGNTIYF
cdr3_nt: TGCGCCAGCAGCGCCTCAGGCGGGATGGGAGGAAACACCATATATTTT

cdr3_length: 14
clone_size: -
v_call: TRBV4-3
j_call: TRBJ1-4
d_call: TRBD1
cdr3_aa: CASSRGQGSEKLFF
cdr3_nt: TGCGCCAGCAGCCGGGGACAGGGGAGTGAAAAACTGTTTTTT

cdr3_length: 14
clone_size: -
v_call: TRBV5-4
j_call: TRBJ1-1
d_call: -
cdr3_aa: CASSIRQVNTEAFF
cdr3_nt: TGTGCCAGCAGCATCCGACAGGTGAACACTGAAGCTTTCTTT

cdr3_length: 14
clone_size: -
v_call: TRBV4-3
j_call: TRBJ2-1
d_call: TRBD2
cdr3_aa: CASSSLTSGNEQFF
cdr3_nt: TGCGCCAGCAGCTCCCTGACTAGCGGCAATGAGCAGTTCTTC

cdr3_length: 18
clone_size: -
v_call: TRBV5-1
j_call: TRBJ1-3
d_call: -
cdr3_aa: CASTAIGGRPFSGNTIYF
cdr3_nt: TGCGCCAGCACTGCTATAGGTGGCAGGCCTTTCTCTGGAAACACCATATATTTT

cdr3_length: 13
clone_size: -
v_call: TRBV18
j_call: TRBJ1-6
d_call: -
cdr3_aa: CASSPGGESPLHF
cdr3_nt: TGTGCCAGCTCACCAGGAGGGGAATCACCCCTCCACTTT

cdr3_length: 13
clone_size: -
v_call: TRBV29-1
j_call: TRBJ2-7
d_call: TRBD1
cdr3_aa: CSGAGGPTYEQYF
cdr3_nt: TGCAGCGGGGCAGGGGGCCCTACGTACGAGCAGTACTTC

cdr3_length: 13
clone_size: few
v_call: TRBV7-9
j_call: TRBJ1-2
d_call: TRBD1
cdr3_aa: CASSVTGAQGYTF
cdr3_nt: TGTGCCAGCAGCGTCACAGGGGCCCAAGGCTACACCTTC

cdr3_length: 16
clone_size: -
v_call: TRBV7-3
j_call: TRBJ1-2
d_call: -
cdr3_aa: CASSSTGGIGGYGYTF
cdr3_nt: TGTGCCAGCAGCTCCACGGGCGGAATCGGGGGGTATGGCTACACCTTC

cdr3_length: 17
clone_size: -
v_call: TRBV28
j_call: TRBJ1-6
d_call: -
cdr3_aa: CAGGKLKGKGRISPLHF
cdr3_nt: TGTGCCGGCGGGAAGTTGAAAGGGAAAGGTCGTATTTCACCCCTCCACTTT

cdr3_length: 14
clone_size: once
v_call: TRBV18
j_call: TRBJ1-1
d_call: -
cdr3_aa: CASSPAVTNTEAFF
cdr3_nt: TGTGCCAGCTCACCGGCCGTCACCAACACTGAAGCTTTCTTT

cdr3_length: 14
clone_size: -
v_call: TRBV4-3
j_call: TRBJ1-2
d_call: -
cdr3_aa: CASSQNVNPGGYTF
cdr3_nt: TGCGCCAGCAGCCAAAATGTGAACCCGGGAGGCTACACCTTC

cdr3_length: 15
clone_size: -
v_call: TRBV5-1
j_call: TRBJ2-7
d_call: TRBD1
cdr3_aa: CASSFGDRISYEQYF
cdr3_nt: TGCGCCAGCAGCTTTGGGGACAGGATTTCCTACGAGCAGTACTTC

cdr3_length: 13
clone_size: -
v_call: TRBV6-1
j_call: TRBJ2-1
d_call: TRBD1
cdr3_aa: CASSELTGNEQFF
cdr3_nt: TGTGCCAGCAGTGAATTGACAGGGAATGAGCAGTTCTTC

cdr3_length: 14
clone_size: -
v_call: TRBV28
j_call: TRBJ2-5
d_call: TRBD2
cdr3_aa: CASTLAGGAETQYF
cdr3_nt: TGTGCCAGCACTCTAGCGGGGGGGGCTGAGACCCAGTACTTC

cdr3_length: 11
clone_size: -
v_call: TRBV29-1
j_call: TRBJ2-5
d_call: -
cdr3_aa: CSVHEGETQYF
cdr3_nt: TGCAGCGTACATGAGGGCGAGACCCAGTACTTC

cdr3_length: 12
clone_size: -
v_call: TRBV21-1
j_call: TRBJ1-4
d_call: -
cdr3_aa: CASSRGQEKLFF
cdr3_nt: TGTGCCAGCAGCAGGGGGCAAGAAAAACTGTTTTTT

cdr3_length: 14
clone_size: -
v_call: TRBV7-2
j_call: TRBJ1-1
d_call: TRBD1
cdr3_aa: CASSSFQQGGEAFF
cdr3_nt: TGTGCCAGCAGCTCTTTCCAACAGGGGGGTGAAGCTTTCTTT

cdr3_length: 16
clone_size: -
v_call: TRBV10-2
j_call: TRBJ1-2
d_call: TRBD1
cdr3_aa: CASSQGARTSSYGYTF
cdr3_nt: TGCGCCAGCTCTCAGGGGGCCCGCACGTCTAGCTATGGCTACACCTTC

cdr3_length: 14
clone_size: -
v_call: TRBV7-9
j_call: TRBJ1-1
d_call: TRBD1
cdr3_aa: CASSRTGWDTEAFF
cdr3_nt: TGTGCCAGCAGCCGGACAGGGTGGGACACTGAAGCTTTCTTT

cdr3_length: 15
clone_size: -
v_call: TRBV21-1
j_call: TRBJ2-7
d_call: -
cdr3_aa: CASSKPTVDRAEQYF
cdr3_nt: TGTGCCAGCAGCAAACCGACCGTTGACAGGGCCGAGCAGTACTTC

cdr3_length: 14
clone_size: -
v_call: TRBV28
j_call: TRBJ1-4
d_call: -
cdr3_aa: CASSFVWGSEKLFF
cdr3_nt: TGTGCCAGCAGTTTTGTGTGGGGCAGTGAAAAACTGTTTTTT

cdr3_length: 14
clone_size: -
v_call: TRBV2
j_call: TRBJ2-2
d_call: TRBD2
cdr3_aa: CASSGTSATGELFF
cdr3_nt: TGTGCCAGCAGTGGGACTAGCGCCACCGGGGAGCTGTTTTTT

cdr3_length: 14
clone_size: few
v_call: TRBV9
j_call: TRBJ1-1
d_call: -
cdr3_aa: CASSVGDLNTEAFF
cdr3_nt: TGTGCCAGCAGCGTAGGGGACTTGAACACTGAAGCTTTCTTT

cdr3_length: 16
clone_size: -
v_call: TRBV19
j_call: TRBJ1-5
d_call: -
cdr3_aa: CASTTRDSGSNQPQHF
cdr3_nt: TGTGCCAGTACAACTCGGGACTCGGGCAGCAATCAGCCCCAGCATTTT

cdr3_length: 16
clone_size: -
v_call: TRBV19
j_call: TRBJ2-2
d_call: -
cdr3_aa: CASSRKLLGGPGELFF
cdr3_nt: TGTGCCAGTAGTCGAAAATTATTGGGGGGACCCGGGGAGCTGTTTTTT

cdr3_length: 15
clone_size: -
v_call: TRBV2
j_call: TRBJ2-1
d_call: -
cdr3_aa: CASSEVLARYNEQFF
cdr3_nt: TGTGCCAGCAGTGAGGTGCTAGCTAGGTACAATGAGCAGTTCTTC

cdr3_length: 16
clone_size: -
v_call: TRBV19
j_call: TRBJ1-5
d_call: -
cdr3_aa: CASSIDPSFTNQPQHF
cdr3_nt: TGTGCCAGTAGTATAGATCCGAGTTTCACCAATCAGCCCCAGCATTTT

cdr3_length: 13
clone_size: -
v_call: TRBV2
j_call: TRBJ1-2
d_call: TRBD1
cdr3_aa: CASSAEGAYGYTF
cdr3_nt: TGTGCCAGCAGTGCAGAGGGGGCATATGGCTACACCTTC

cdr3_length: 16
clone_size: -
v_call: TRBV6-5
j_call: TRBJ2-1
d_call: TRBD2
cdr3_aa: CASSYPGLAGINEQFF
cdr3_nt: TGTGCCAGCAGTTACCCCGGACTAGCGGGGATAAATGAGCAGTTCTTC

cdr3_length: 16
clone_size: -
v_call: TRBV4-1
j_call: TRBJ1-3
d_call: -
cdr3_aa: CASSQDRGYSGNTIYF
cdr3_nt: TGCGCCAGCAGCCAAGACAGGGGCTACTCTGGAAACACCATATATTTT

cdr3_length: 15
clone_size: once
v_call: TRBV19
j_call: TRBJ1-5
d_call: -
cdr3_aa: CASSIVRADNQPQHF
cdr3_nt: TGTGCCAGTAGTATAGTTCGAGCTGACAATCAGCCCCAGCATTTT

cdr3_length: 17
clone_size: -
v_call: TRBV7-9
j_call: TRBJ2-6
d_call: -
cdr3_aa: CASSLGGGFSGANVLTF
cdr3_nt: TGTGCCAGCAGCTTAGGAGGTGGCTTCTCTGGGGCCAACGTCCTGACTTTC

cdr3_length: 15
clone_size: -
v_call: TRBV9
j_call: TRBJ2-1
d_call: TRBD2
cdr3_aa: CASSVGGGSANEQFF
cdr3_nt: TGTGCCAGCAGCGTAGGTGGCGGGAGTGCTAATGAGCAGTTCTTC

cdr3_length: 15
clone_size: -
v_call: TRBV7-8
j_call: TRBJ2-1
d_call: TRBD2
cdr3_aa: CASSTPTGSGIPPFF
cdr3_nt: TGTGCCAGCAGCACCCCGACGGGTAGCGGGATCCCCCCGTTCTTC

cdr3_length: 14
clone_size: -
v_call: TRBV9
j_call: TRBJ2-1
d_call: -
cdr3_aa: CASSVQGPFAEQFF
cdr3_nt: TGTGCCAGCAGCGTCCAGGGGCCCTTCGCTGAGCAGTTCTTC

cdr3_length: 15
clone_size: -
v_call: TRBV5-5
j_call: TRBJ2-7
d_call: TRBD1
cdr3_aa: CASSSPGQGSYEQYF
cdr3_nt: TGTGCCAGCAGCTCGCCGGGACAGGGCTCCTACGAGCAGTACTTC

cdr3_length: 14
clone_size: few
v_call: TRBV19
j_call: TRBJ1-6
d_call: -
cdr3_aa: CASNDGIPNSPLHF
cdr3_nt: TGTGCCAGTAATGACGGGATTCCTAATTCACCCCTCCACTTT

cdr3_length: 13
clone_size: -
v_call: TRBV28
j_call: TRBJ2-7
d_call: TRBD1
cdr3_aa: CASSHGQGYEQYF
cdr3_nt: TGTGCCAGCAGTCACGGACAGGGCTACGAGCAGTACTTC

cdr3_length: 14
clone_size: -
v_call: TRBV5-1
j_call: TRBJ2-2
d_call: TRBD1
cdr3_aa: CASEDRANTGELFF
cdr3_nt: TGCGCCAGCGAGGACAGGGCAAACACCGGGGAGCTGTTTTTT

cdr3_length: 13
clone_size: -
v_call: TRBV10-2
j_call: TRBJ1-1
d_call: -
cdr3_aa: CASSGRRNTEAFF
cdr3_nt: TGCGCCAGCAGTGGTAGGAGGAACACTGAAGCTTTCTTT

cdr3_length: 15
clone_size: -
v_call: TRBV21-1
j_call: TRBJ2-1
d_call: -
cdr3_aa: CASSKEVGRNNEQFF
cdr3_nt: TGTGCCAGCAGCAAAGAAGTGGGGAGGAACAATGAGCAGTTCTTC

cdr3_length: 16
clone_size: -
v_call: TRBV9
j_call: TRBJ1-3
d_call: -
cdr3_aa: CASSNPPGSSGNTIYF
cdr3_nt: TGTGCCAGCAGCAACCCCCCCGGGAGCTCTGGAAACACCATATATTTT

cdr3_length: 21
clone_size: -
v_call: TRBV18
j_call: TRBJ1-1
d_call: -
cdr3_aa: CASSTRRGRLGRKAENTEAFF
cdr3_nt: TGTGCCAGCTCGACGAGGCGGGGTCGTTTAGGACGAAAGGCGGAGAACACTGAAGCTTTCTTT

cdr3_length: 18
clone_size: -
v_call: TRBV4-1
j_call: TRBJ2-3
d_call: TRBD2
cdr3_aa: CASSRSSGSIRVTDTQYF
cdr3_nt: TGCGCCAGCAGCCGGAGTAGCGGGAGTATCCGAGTCACAGATACGCAGTATTTT

cdr3_length: 15
clone_size: -
v_call: TRBV6-5
j_call: TRBJ1-6
d_call: TRBD1
cdr3_aa: CASSYADRGLSPLHF
cdr3_nt: TGTGCCAGCAGTTACGCGGACAGGGGGCTTTCACCCCTCCACTTT

cdr3_length: 15
clone_size: -
v_call: TRBV4-2
j_call: TRBJ2-2
d_call: TRBD1
cdr3_aa: CASAEGTANTGELFF
cdr3_nt: TGTGCCAGCGCTGAGGGGACAGCGAACACCGGGGAGCTGTTTTTT

cdr3_length: 17
clone_size: -
v_call: TRBV28
j_call: TRBJ2-6
d_call: TRBD1
cdr3_aa: CASSKTGESSGANVLTF
cdr3_nt: TGTGCCAGCAGCAAAACAGGGGAGAGCTCTGGGGCCAACGTCCTGACTTTC

cdr3_length: 16
clone_size: -
v_call: TRBV5-1
j_call: TRBJ2-7
d_call: TRBD1
cdr3_aa: CASSPGTGRISYEQYF
cdr3_nt: TGCGCCAGCAGCCCCGGGACAGGGAGGATCTCCTACGAGCAGTACTTC

cdr3_length: 17
clone_size: -
v_call: TRBV5-1
j_call: TRBJ2-3
d_call: TRBD2
cdr3_aa: CASSLGLAGAFTDTQYF
cdr3_nt: TGCGCCAGCAGCTTGGGGCTAGCGGGGGCCTTCACAGATACGCAGTATTTT

cdr3_length: 15
clone_size: -
v_call: TRBV10-3
j_call: TRBJ2-3
d_call: TRBD2
cdr3_aa: CAISEPSGVADTQYF
cdr3_nt: TGTGCCATCAGTGAGCCGAGCGGGGTTGCAGATACGCAGTATTTT

cdr3_length: 14
clone_size: -
v_call: TRBV18
j_call: TRBJ1-1
d_call: -
cdr3_aa: CASSPSTGNTEAFF
cdr3_nt: TGTGCCAGCTCGCCGTCGACAGGGAACACTGAAGCTTTCTTT

cdr3_length: 14
clone_size: -
v_call: TRBV18
j_call: TRBJ1-5
d_call: -
cdr3_aa: CASSGGRSNQPQHF
cdr3_nt: TGTGCCAGCTCCGGAGGGCGAAGCAATCAGCCCCAGCATTTT

cdr3_length: 15
clone_size: -
v_call: TRBV7-2
j_call: TRBJ2-7
d_call: TRBD2
cdr3_aa: CASSFLAGASYEQYF
cdr3_nt: TGTGCCAGCAGCTTCCTAGCGGGAGCTAGTTACGAGCAGTACTTC

cdr3_length: 15
clone_size: -
v_call: TRBV6-6
j_call: TRBJ1-2
d_call: TRBD1
cdr3_aa: CASSSGQGADYGYTF
cdr3_nt: TGTGCCAGCAGTTCCGGACAGGGGGCAGACTATGGCTACACCTTC